A single sample gave rise to the 10 T cell receptor beta chains below, sequenced in a study of monozygotic twins with inflammatory bowel disease. TCRdb re-called the 5' RACE reads and catalogs CDR3 proteins one per entry, DNA excluded. The sample table sets out about 210,000 distinct CDR3 sequences. The specimen sequenced was blood. All receptors come from a human donor with ulcerative colitis or Crohn's disease, or a healthy co-twin of an affected twin (not recorded which).

V and J are TRBV3-1 and TRBJ2-3; TCRdb selects TRBD1, and the lack of DNA leaves this call unchecked. Germline CDR1 is LGHDT and CDR2 is YNNKEL (reference sequence). CDR3 length equals 14 residues. CDR3 sequence reads: CASGDTKVTDTQYF.

The V and J genes are TRBV18 and TRBJ1-5; as DNA is missing, the TRBD1 call by TCRdb cannot be tested. CDR1 is KGHSH, CDR2 LQKENI, per germline. There are 14 residues in the CDR3. The CDR3 here is CASSPGTGAQPQHF. Supplemented by reference TRBV18 and TRBJ1-5, the full variable domain reads NAGVMQNPRHLVRRRGQEARLRCSPMKGHSHVYWYRQLPEEGLKFMVYLQKENIIDESGMPKERFSAEFPKEGPSILRIQQVVRGDSAAYFCASSPGTGAQPQHFGDGTRLSIL.

This chain uses TRBV5-1 with TRBJ2-2; the TCRdb D gene call, TRBD2, has no DNA to confirm it. Looked up from germline, CDR1 is SGHRS and CDR2 is YFSETQ. The CDR3 is 17 amino acids. The CDR3 loop reads CASSSGTSGAITGELFF.

V usage is TRBV7-8 and J usage is TRBJ1-1. The CDR3 consists of 13 residues. Germline V gene sequence: CDR1 SGHVS, CDR2 FQNEAQ. CDR3 amino acids: CASRYSLNTEAFF. Full variable domain (rest looked up from reference TRBV7-8 and TRBJ1-1): GAGVSQSPRYKVAKRGQDVALRCDPISGHVSLFWYQQALGQGPEFLTYFQNEAQLDKSGLPSDRFFAERPEGSVSTLKIQRTQQEDSAVYLCASRYSLNTEAFFGQGTRLTVV.

The chain uses TRBV19 and TRBJ1-1. CDR1 is LNHDA and CDR2 is SQIVND in the germline V gene (reference sequence). The CDR3 consists of 13 residues. CDR3 sequence: CASKSGMNTEAFF.

V usage is TRBV3-1 and J usage is TRBJ2-1; TCRdb names TRBD2, which stays unverified in the absence of DNA. Per the germline V gene, CDR1 is LGHDT and CDR2 is YNNKEL (reference sequence). This CDR3 has 15 residues. The CDR3 protein is CASSRTSGGVSEQFF.

The rearrangement joins TRBV10-3 to TRBJ1-3. The CDR3 loop spans 14 amino acids. CDR1 ENHRY and CDR2 SYGVKD come from the germline V gene. The CDR3 loop is CAISEYYSGNTIYF.

The rearrangement uses TRBV3-1 and TRBJ1-1; TCRdb's assignment of TRBD1 cannot be checked, as there is no DNA. Germline V gene lookup returns CDR1 LGHDT and CDR2 YNNKEL (reference sequence). This CDR3 has 15 residues. CDR3 sequence reads: CASSHRGGVGLEAFF.

V usage is TRBV12-3 or TRBV12-4 and J usage is TRBJ2-1; the TCRdb call, TRBD1, lacks DNA for checking. This CDR3 is 16 amino acids long. CDR3 in amino acids: CASTDPGGGRSNEQFF.

The CDR3 spells CASNPGHSYEQYF. J is TRBJ2-7 and V is TRBV6-5; TCRdb picks TRBD1, but there is no DNA to check that call. CDR1 MNHEY and CDR2 SVGAGI come from the germline V gene. The CDR3 contains 13 residues.